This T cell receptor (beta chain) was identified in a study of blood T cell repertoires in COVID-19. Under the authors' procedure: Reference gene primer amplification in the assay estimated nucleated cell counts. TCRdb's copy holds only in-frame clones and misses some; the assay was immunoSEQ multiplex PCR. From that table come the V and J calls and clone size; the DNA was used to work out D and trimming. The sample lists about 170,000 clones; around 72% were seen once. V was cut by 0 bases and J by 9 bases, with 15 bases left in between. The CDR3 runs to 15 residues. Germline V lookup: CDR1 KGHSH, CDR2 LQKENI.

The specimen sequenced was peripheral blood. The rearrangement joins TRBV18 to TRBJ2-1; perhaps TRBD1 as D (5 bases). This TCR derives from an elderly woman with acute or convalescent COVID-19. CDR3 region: CASSPPAGYTTEQFF. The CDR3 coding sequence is TGTGCCAGCTCACCACCGGCAGGGTATACCACTGAGCAGTTCTTC.